This entry is about one T cell receptor (beta chain). Its target is not known. Germline V gene sequence: CDR1 MGHDK, CDR2 SYGVNS. The CDR3 length is 15 residues. Trimming pared 3 bases from V and 5 bases from J, leaving 13 bases between. Vbeta (60) and Jbeta (13) primers were used in the PCR. Method: immunoSEQ multiplex PCR; TCRdb's copy keeps in-frame clones and lacks some. The sample contains under 200,000 clones, around 85% of which appear only once. This sample is part of a study of cytomegalovirus exposure and HLA in healthy donors. Study-wide results and limits: Most TCRs appeared rarely, but some public TCRs recurred in many donors. Fewer N-insertions (relative to the approximately 700-donor mean) were reportedly seen in an Asian-associated ancestry cluster in a later analysis. An analysis that was carried out later associated 16,951 TCR beta sequences with HLA alleles at 0.05 false discovery rate.

The chain uses TRBV25-1 and TRBJ1-4; no definite D call. This sequence was found in a man in his forties in good health and CMV-seronegative. Sequencing used PBMCs. The chain's CDR3 is CASSDFMNENEKLFF. CDR3 bases: TGTGCCAGCAGTGACTTTATGAACGAGAATGAAAAACTGTTTTTT.